This T cell receptor (beta chain) was captured by sequencing in a study of response to subunit inactivated influenza vaccine. MiXCR, applied by TCRdb to the RT-PCR reads, yields one record per CDR3 protein. The table records a few hundred thousand distinct CDR3 sequences, about 15% of them present only once. This clonotype was counted only a few times. The CDR3 has 12 amino acids. Trimming left V 4 bases short and J 11 bases short, with 13 bases between. In germline, CDR1 is SGHRS, CDR2 YFSETQ. The sequencing here drew on PBMCs from blood, taken about 13 days after vaccination. V usage is TRBV5-1 and J usage is TRBJ2-1; perhaps TRBD2 as D (5 bases). The source is a man between 50 and 59 years old who received an inactivated influenza vaccine. DNA of the CDR3: TGCGCCAGCAGCGCTAGCCGGGAAAAGCAGTTCTTC. It translates to CASSASREKQFF.